In its sample, the clone carrying this TCR beta chain was seen many times. TCRdb processed the 5' RACE reads anew with MiXCR; each CDR3 protein has one entry. Here the sample spans about 150,000 distinct CDR3 sequences, roughly 11% being singletons. The data were obtained in a study of CD8 T cells in ankylosing spondylitis. Unmatched junction bases numbered 6, after V lost 8 bases and J lost 1 base. The CDR3 covers 14 residues. V gene TRBV12-3 or TRBV12-4 combines with J gene TRBJ2-3, with 7 bases matching TRBD2. The source is a female donor with ankylosing spondylitis or in good health (not recorded which). The specimen was blood, either unsorted or a sorted T cell fraction (not recorded which). The CDR3 region has the DNA TGTGCCAGCGCGGTGGCGGGGGGCACAGATACGCAGTATTTT. It is translated as CASAVAGGTDTQYF.